The T cell receptor (beta chain) under discussion was sequenced for a study of CD8 T cells in ankylosing spondylitis. Study-wide results and limits: As reported, disease-linked clones showed significant enrichment in matched ankylosing spondylitis synovial fluid. Among TCR beta sequences, a motif of eight highly homologous variants appeared characteristic of ankylosing spondylitis blood. A subset of motif variants has previously been described in the synovial fluid and blood of reactive arthritis. CD8+ disease-linked clones were present at relatively low frequencies in blood.

Using quantitative 5'-RACE with molecular barcodes, the authors made TCR beta libraries. In TCRdb, the 5' RACE reads were re-called with MiXCR into one record per CDR3 protein. The table records some 840,000 distinct CDR3 sequences, about 11% of them present only once. This clonotype was seen many times. The antigen is not known. The ends were cut back, 7 bases at V and 12 bases at J, with 12 bases in the middle. Germline V CDR1 and CDR2: SQVTM, ANQGSEA. CDR3 length: 10 residues. The chain has TRBV29-1 and TRBJ1-4; D might be TRBD1 (6 bases). The clonotype comes from a male donor with ankylosing spondylitis. Sample: blood, either unsorted or a sorted T cell fraction (not recorded which). DNA for the CDR3: TGCAGCGCTTGGGACAACGAACTGTTTTTT. Translation gives CSAWDNELFF.